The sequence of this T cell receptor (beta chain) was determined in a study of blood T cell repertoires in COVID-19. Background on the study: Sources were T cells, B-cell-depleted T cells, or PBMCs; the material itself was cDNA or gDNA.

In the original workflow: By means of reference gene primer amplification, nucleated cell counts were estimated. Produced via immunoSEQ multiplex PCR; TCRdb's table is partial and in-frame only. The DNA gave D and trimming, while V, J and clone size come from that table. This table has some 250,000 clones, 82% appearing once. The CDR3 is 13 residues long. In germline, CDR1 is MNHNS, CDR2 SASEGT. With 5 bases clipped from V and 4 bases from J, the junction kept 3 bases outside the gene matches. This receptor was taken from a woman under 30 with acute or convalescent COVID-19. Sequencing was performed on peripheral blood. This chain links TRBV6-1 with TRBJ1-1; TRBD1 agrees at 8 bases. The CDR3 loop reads CASSKDRGTEAFF. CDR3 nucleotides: TGTGCCAGCAGTAAAGACAGGGGCACTGAAGCTTTCTTT.